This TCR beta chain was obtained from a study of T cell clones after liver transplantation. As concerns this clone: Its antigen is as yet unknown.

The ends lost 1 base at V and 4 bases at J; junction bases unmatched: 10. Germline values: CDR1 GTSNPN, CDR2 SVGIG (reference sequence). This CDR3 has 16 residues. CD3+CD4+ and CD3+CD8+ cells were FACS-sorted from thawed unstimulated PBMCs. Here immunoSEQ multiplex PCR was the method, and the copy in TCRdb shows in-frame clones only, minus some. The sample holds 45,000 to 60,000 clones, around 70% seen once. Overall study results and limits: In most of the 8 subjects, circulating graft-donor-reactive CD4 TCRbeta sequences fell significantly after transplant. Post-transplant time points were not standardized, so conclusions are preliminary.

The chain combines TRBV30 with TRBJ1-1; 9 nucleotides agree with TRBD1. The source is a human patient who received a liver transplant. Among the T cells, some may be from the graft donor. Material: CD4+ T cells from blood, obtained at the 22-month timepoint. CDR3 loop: CAWSAGNRGQGTEAFF. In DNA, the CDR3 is TGTGCCTGGAGTGCTGGTAACAGGGGGCAGGGCACTGAAGCTTTCTTT.